The next 28 T cell receptor beta chains were all read from a single sample in a study of post-analysis software for immune sequencing data. The study's findings and limits: Patients carried a few TRBV segments more frequently than controls did, and TRBV5-6, TRBV5-1 and TRBV20-1 were among them.

The antigens for these receptors are not known. Unique-molecular-identifier-tagged TCR beta cDNA libraries were used. TCRdb re-analysed the PCR reads in MiXCR, keeping a single row per CDR3 protein. Of about 820,000 distinct CDR3 sequences in the sample, roughly half were seen once. The specimen was blood. The receptors derive from a girl aged 10 to 17 with multiple sclerosis.

This clonotype was seen a few times. This rearrangement joins TRBV7-6 to TRBJ1-5; tentatively, D is TRBD1 (6 bases). The CDR3 spans 17 residues. CDR1 and CDR2 (germline): SGHVS, FNYEAQ. V dropped 2 bases and J dropped 4 bases, with 18 bases sitting between them. The CDR3 DNA is TGTGCCAGCAGCTTATGGGAGGGGGAAGGTGGAAATCAGCCCCAGCATTTT. Its translation: CASSLWEGEGGNQPQHF.

The chain couples TRBV4-1 to TRBJ2-5; D gene uncertain. Trimming removed 1 base at V and 5 bases at J, with 11 bases between. Germline CDR1 reads MGHRA; CDR2 reads YSYEKL. This CDR3 is built from 14 residues. CDR3 sequence reads: CASSQVSGLETQYF. In DNA, the CDR3 is TGCGCCAGCAGCCAAGTTTCCGGGCTCGAGACCCAGTACTTC.

This chain connects TRBV6-2 or TRBV6-3 to TRBJ2-7; D unresolved. CDR3 length: 16 amino acids. V gave up 5 bases and J gave up 3 bases, with 20 bases separating them. CDR1 and CDR2 from the germline V gene are MNHEY and SVGEGT. The CDR3 DNA is TGTGCCAGCAGTCCAATGTCACGACGGAGCAACTACGAGCAGTACTTC. Amino acids: CASSPMSRRSNYEQYF.

A remark on this clonotype: A junction end diverges from the germline sequence, so it may reflect a read error. The chain uses TRBV29-1 and TRBJ2-6, with a weak D call TRBD1 (5 bases). CDR1 SQVTM and CDR2 ANQGSEA come from the germline V gene. This CDR3 comprises 14 residues. The CDR3 DNA is TGCAGCGCCCCAATGGGCTCTGGGGCCAGCGTCCTGACTTTC. Amino acid sequence: CSAPMGSGASVLTF.

The rearrangement joins TRBV20-1 to TRBJ2-5, with 15 positions matching TRBD2. Germline trimming cut 6 bases from V and 2 bases from J; bases unmatched to any gene: 4. CDR1 DFQATT and CDR2 SNEGSKA come from the germline V gene (reference sequence). The CDR3 runs to 15 residues. CDR3 amino acids: CSARTSGRGQETQYF. CDR3 DNA: TGCAGTGCACGGACTAGCGGGAGGGGTCAAGAGACCCAGTACTTC.

This clonotype was detected ten times or more. V usage is TRBV5-1 and J usage is TRBJ2-5; no clear D gene. The CDR3 is 11 residues long. Per germline, CDR1 SGHRS and CDR2 YFSETQ. Trimming stripped 3 bases from V and 0 bases from J, with 0 bases between. CDR3: CASSYQETQYF. CDR3 nucleotides: TGCGCCAGCAGCTACCAAGAGACCCAGTACTTC.

The chain links TRBV29-1 to TRBJ2-7; D unclear. Trimming took off 5 bases at V and 2 bases at J, with 13 bases between the two ends. CDR1 is SQVTM, CDR2 ANQGSEA, per germline. This CDR3 comprises 13 residues. CDR3 residues: CSVTLTFTYEQYF. The CDR3 coding sequence is TGCAGCGTTACCCTTACTTTCACCTACGAGCAGTACTTC.

The genes are TRBV7-9 and TRBJ2-1; D is unclear. Germline V gene data show CDR1 as SEHNR and CDR2 as FQNEAQ (reference sequence). The CDR3 runs to 9 residues. The CDR3 loop is CAVANEQFF. The DNA for the CDR3 is TGTGCGGTAGCAAATGAGCAGTTCTTC.

V usage is TRBV5-1 and J usage is TRBJ2-5; perhaps D is TRBD1 or TRBD2 (5 bases each). The CDR3 contains 14 residues. Germline V lookup: CDR1 SGHRS, CDR2 YFSETQ. V was pared by 1 base and J by 5 bases, with 12 bases between. The CDR3 sequence is CASSLWGPSETQYF. Written as DNA, the CDR3 is TGCGCCAGCAGCTTGTGGGGACCATCGGAGACCCAGTACTTC.

A remark on this clonotype: Possible read error: a much larger clone is one base away. V gene TRBV12-3 or TRBV12-4 combines with J gene TRBJ2-3; D not certain. The CDR3 is made up of 11 amino acids. Trimming left V 8 bases short and J 2 bases short, with 5 bases between. CDR3 residues: CASGTTDTQYF. The DNA of the CDR3 is TGTGCCAGCGGTACCACAGATACGCAGTATTTT.

This clonotype turned up a few times. The V call is TRBV5-1, the J call TRBJ1-6; D gene unclear. Germline lookup yields CDR1 SGHRS and CDR2 YFSETQ. Trimming took off 0 bases at V and 4 bases at J, with 11 bases between the two ends. CDR3 size: 16 residues. CDR3 sequence reads: CASSLAEQSYNSPLHF. CDR3 bases: TGCGCCAGCAGCTTGGCCGAACAGTCGTATAATTCACCCCTCCACTTT.

The chain couples TRBV3-1 to TRBJ2-3, with D possibly being TRBD1 (6 bases). The assigned J gene may be wrong: the sequence end matches TRBJ1-5 better. CDR1 and CDR2 (germline): LGHDT, YNNKEL (reference sequence). This CDR3 region has 17 residues. The chain's CDR3 is CASSQRRTAAVTDTQHF. The CDR3 bases are TGTGCCAGCAGCCAAAGGCGGACAGCCGCCGTCACAGATACGCAGCATTTT.

This chain uses TRBV29-1 with TRBJ1-2; the match to TRBD1 covers 7 bases. The CDR3 runs 14 residues. Germline values: CDR1 SQVTM, CDR2 ANQGSEA. The V gene end was trimmed by 2 bases and the J gene end by 0 bases; junction bases not matched to a gene: 3. CDR3 region: CSVERGTANYGYTF. The CDR3, as DNA: TGCAGCGTTGAAAGGGGGACAGCTAACTATGGCTACACCTTC.

This clonotype was counted only a few times. The rearrangement uses TRBV11-2 and TRBJ2-2, with 8 bases matching TRBD2. This CDR3 comprises 15 residues. The J segment lost 4 bases and the V segment lost 5 bases, leaving 6 bases of the junction unmatched. Germline V gene sequence: CDR1 SGHAT, CDR2 FQNNGV. The CDR3 sequence: CASSPPAGATGELFF. In DNA form, the CDR3 reads TGTGCCAGCAGCCCACCAGCGGGAGCCACCGGGGAGCTGTTTTTT.

The rearrangement links TRBV18 to TRBJ2-5; possible D gene TRBD2, 6 bases. CDR3 length: 14 amino acids. V gave up 6 bases and J gave up 2 bases, with 13 bases separating them. CDR1 is KGHSH and CDR2 is LQKENI in the germline V gene. Here the CDR3 DNA reads TGTGCCAGCTCGCCCCGGGGGACTCAAGAGACCCAGTACTTC. It is translated as CASSPRGTQETQYF.

This clonotype was seen a handful of times. The chain combines TRBV25-1 with TRBJ1-2; no reliable D call. The germline CDR1 and CDR2 sequences are MGHDK and SYGVNS. This CDR3 is 12 amino acids long. Between the trimmed V and J ends, which lost 4 bases and 3 bases, there was a span of 6 bases. This chain's CDR3 is CASSAGHYGYTF. The DNA of the CDR3 is TGTGCCAGCAGTGCGGGCCACTATGGCTACACCTTC.

This clonotype was seen a few times. The V gene is TRBV6-1, the J gene TRBJ1-2, with D perhaps TRBD1 (5 bases). The CDR3 is 17 amino acids. Germline lookup yields CDR1 MNHNS and CDR2 SASEGT. With 5 bases removed from V and 6 bases from J, the gap between germline ends came to 25 bases. CDR3 in DNA: TGTGCCAGCAGTAGACCTCCCGGGACCGCCCCGGGGAATGGCTACACCTTC. Translated: CASSRPPGTAPGNGYTF.

The chain joins TRBV6-6 to TRBJ1-2; possibly TRBD1 for D (6 bases). Trimming removed 2 bases from V and 8 bases from J, with 24 bases in between. In germline, CDR1 is MNHNY, CDR2 SVGAGI (reference sequence). The CDR3 is 17 amino acids. The CDR3 sequence: CASSYPHGFETGGGYTF. The CDR3, as DNA: TGTGCCAGCAGTTACCCCCATGGGTTCGAGACAGGTGGAGGCTACACCTTC.

The chain has TRBV27 and TRBJ1-2; no definite D call. Trimming left V 6 bases short and J 2 bases short, with 13 bases between. The CDR3 is made up of 14 amino acids. CDR1 and CDR2 (germline): MNHEY, SMNVEV (reference sequence). CDR3 DNA sequence: TGTGCCAGCAGCCCCTCCTGGGCCAACTATGGCTACACCTTC. Translating it yields CASSPSWANYGYTF.

The genes are TRBV7-9 and TRBJ2-3, with TRBD2 matching 10 bases. Germline lookup yields CDR1 SEHNR and CDR2 FQNEAQ (reference sequence). Germline trimming cut 4 bases from V and 9 bases from J; bases unmatched to any gene: 19. The CDR3 extends over 18 amino acids. CDR3 nucleotide sequence: TGTGCCAGCAGCTCACGAATCACTAGCGGGACCACCCCGGGGACGCAGTATTTT. This encodes CASSSRITSGTTPGTQYF.

This chain connects TRBV6-5 to TRBJ2-5; the match to TRBD2 covers 9 bases. Losses at the gene ends were 0 bases for V and 2 bases for J; bases not matched to a gene: 10. CDR1 and CDR2 (germline): MNHEY, SVGAGI. This CDR3 has 18 amino acids. The CDR3 DNA reads TGTGCCAGCAGTTACTCGGGTCCCGGGACTAGCCCACAAGAGACCCAGTACTTC. The encoded protein is CASSYSGPGTSPQETQYF.

V is TRBV6-1 and J is TRBJ2-1; tentatively, D is TRBD1 (6 bases). The germline gives CDR1 MNHNS, CDR2 SASEGT. With 11 bases removed from V and 6 bases from J, the gap between germline ends came to 11 bases. This CDR3 region has 11 residues. The CDR3 region has the DNA TGTGCCGCCACAGGGCGCAATGAGCAGTTCTTC. Translated, it gives CAATGRNEQFF.

This chain connects TRBV6-8 to TRBJ2-5; 12 nucleotides align to TRBD2. V lost 6 bases to trimming and J lost 0 bases; unmatched junction nucleotides: 5. The germline V gene encodes CDR1 MNHGY and CDR2 SAAAGT. The CDR3 totals 16 residues. CDR3 in DNA: TGTGCCAGCAGCAACGGGACTAGCGGGCACCAAGAGACCCAGTACTTC. This gives the protein CASSNGTSGHQETQYF.

The rearrangement joins TRBV3-1 to TRBJ2-1; D ambiguous. V shed 5 bases and J shed 0 bases, with 17 bases lying between them. This CDR3 comprises 17 residues. Per the germline V gene, CDR1 is LGHDT and CDR2 is YNNKEL (reference sequence). In nucleotides, the CDR3 is TGTGCCAGCAGCAACTACCAGGCTGGCTTCTCCTACAATGAGCAGTTCTTC. Translating gives CASSNYQAGFSYNEQFF.

This clonotype was counted a few times. For the CDR3, the DNA is TGTGCCAGCAGCTTGGACAGGACTAGCGGGATTTCCAATGAGCAGTTCTTC. It translates to CASSLDRTSGISNEQFF. V usage is TRBV6-6 and J usage is TRBJ2-1, with 12 bases identical to TRBD2. This CDR3 region has 17 residues. Germline lookup yields CDR1 MNHNY and CDR2 SVGAGI (reference sequence). With V trimmed by 6 bases and J by 6 bases, 12 bases remained unmatched.

CDR3 region: CSASREVDNEQFF. The CDR3 DNA reads as TGCAGTGCTAGCAGGGAAGTGGACAATGAGCAGTTCTTC. V and J are TRBV20-1 and TRBJ2-1, with D possibly being TRBD1 (5 bases). Germline V gene data show CDR1 as DFQATT and CDR2 as SNEGSKA (reference sequence). This CDR3 has 13 amino acids. Trimming cost V 3 bases and J 5 bases, with 11 bases left between them.

This clonotype was seen many times. This rearrangement joins TRBV15 to TRBJ2-1; 8 positions match TRBD1. The CDR3 runs to 16 residues. V shed 3 bases and J 4 bases; nucleotides not matched to a gene: 8. The V gene's germline CDR1 is LNHNV and CDR2 YYDKDF (reference sequence). Written as DNA, the CDR3 is TGTGCCACCAGCAGTGAGCAGGGGGCCCTATACAATGAGCAGTTCTTC. Amino acids: CATSSEQGALYNEQFF.

V gene TRBV6-4 combines with J gene TRBJ2-7; D is perhaps TRBD1 or TRBD2 (6 bases each). This CDR3 is built from 13 residues. Trimming removed 6 bases from V and 3 bases from J, with 12 bases in between. The V gene's germline CDR1 is MRHNA and CDR2 SNTAGT. DNA for the CDR3: TGTGCCAGCAGCGAGGAGGGGGGCTACGAGCAGTACTTC. Translating gives CASSEEGGYEQYF.